Each of the 27 T cell receptor beta chains below was sequenced from the same sample in a study of blood T cell repertoires in COVID-19. This table comes from immunoSEQ multiplex PCR, and its TCRdb copy is limited to in-frame clones, with some not included. The sample carries around 55,000 clones, roughly 90% recorded once. The sample comprised peripheral blood. These receptors came from a man between 60 and 75 years old with active COVID-19.

The chain recombines TRBV19 with TRBJ2-7; TRBD1 matches 8 bases. Trimming removed 4 bases from V and 2 bases from J; junction bases left unmatched: 7. CDR3 length equals 15 residues. Germline V gives CDR1 LNHDA, CDR2 SQIVND (reference sequence). For the CDR3, the DNA is TGTGCCAGTAGTACTCGGACAGGGAAGACCTACGAGCAGTACTTC. This translates into CASSTRTGKTYEQYF. The full variable domain, in which reference TRBV19 and TRBJ2-7 provide the parts outside the CDR3, is DGGITQSPKYLFRKEGQNVTLSCEQNLNHDAMYWYRQDPGQGLRLIYYSQIVNDFQKGDIAEGYSVSREKKESFPLTVTSAQKNPTAFYLCASSTRTGKTYEQYFGPGTRLTVT.

J is TRBJ2-1 and V is TRBV7-9; no clear D gene. V was trimmed by 6 bases and J by 5 bases, leaving 11 bases between them. Germline V CDR1 and CDR2: SEHNR, FQNEAQ (reference sequence). There are 13 residues in the CDR3. The CDR3 loop reads CASSSTLDNEQFF. CDR3 bases: TGTGCCAGCAGTTCCACCCTAGACAATGAGCAGTTCTTC.

The gene calls are TRBV12-2 and TRBJ2-7; the table's D call, TRBD1, was not checked against the DNA. TRBV12-2 is assigned pseudogene status. This CDR3 region has 14 residues. CDR3 residues: CASRLAGLTYEQYF. The CDR3 DNA sequence: TGTGCAAGTCGCTTAGCTGGCCTTACCTACGAGCAGTACTTC.

This chain links TRBV9 with TRBJ1-1; the D gene is possibly TRBD1 (5 bases). This CDR3 contains 15 residues. Looked up from germline, CDR1 is SGDLS and CDR2 is YYNGEE. With 3 bases removed from V and 6 bases from J, the gap between germline ends came to 18 bases. For the CDR3, the DNA is TGTGCCAGCAGCGCAGGGAGGGGAGAGTTCGCTGAAGCTTTCTTT. It specifies CASSAGRGEFAEAFF. The complete variable domain, with remaining parts taken from reference TRBV9 and TRBJ1-1, reads DSGVTQTPKHLITATGQRVTLRCSPRSGDLSVYWYQQSLDQGLQFLIQYYNGEERAKGNILERFSAQQFPDLHSELNLSSLELGDSALYFCASSAGRGEFAEAFFGQGTRLTVV.

In DNA form, the CDR3 reads TGTGCCAGCAGCAAAGGACAGGCTAATTACGAGCAGTACTTC. Amino acid sequence: CASSKGQANYEQYF. The chain recombines TRBV11-2 with TRBJ2-7; TRBD1 matches at 7 bases. Looked up from germline, CDR1 is SGHAT and CDR2 is FQNNGV. The CDR3 runs to 14 residues. J lost 4 bases, V lost 5 bases, and 8 bases had no gene match.

This clone was recorded once. The chain recombines TRBV27 with TRBJ2-7; TRBD2 matches 14 bases. The CDR3 consists of 18 residues. The germline V gene has CDR1 MNHEY and CDR2 SMNVEV (reference sequence). V lost 3 bases to trimming and J lost 2 bases; unmatched junction nucleotides: 9. CDR3 in DNA: TGTGCCAGCAGTTTCTCGAGCAGGGGACTAGCGGGGGCCTACGAGCAGTACTTC. Translation: CASSFSSRGLAGAYEQYF.

This sequence joins TRBV20-1 and TRBJ2-2; 8 bases line up with TRBD1. Germline V lookup: CDR1 DFQATT, CDR2 SNEGSKA (reference sequence). The CDR3 extends over 15 amino acids. Trimming took 3 bases from V and 2 from J; bases not matched to a gene: 5. The DNA for the CDR3 is TGCAGTGCTAGTAGACAGGGGCCTAACACCGGGGAGCTGTTTTTT. It translates to CSASRQGPNTGELFF.

The V call is TRBV19, the J call TRBJ2-3; D is ambiguous. CDR3 length: 12 residues. Between the trimmed V and J ends, which lost 5 bases and 3 bases, there was a span of 6 bases. From germline, CDR1 is LNHDA and CDR2 SQIVND (reference sequence). CDR3 loop: CASSPQTDTQYF. Here the CDR3 DNA reads TGTGCCAGTAGTCCTCAGACAGATACGCAGTATTTT.

The V and J genes are TRBV5-1 and TRBJ1-1, with D uncertain. Trimming shortened V by 4 bases and J by 3 bases, and 7 bases separated the two germline ends. The V gene's germline CDR1 is SGHRS and CDR2 YFSETQ. This CDR3 comprises 12 residues. DNA of the CDR3: TGCGCCAGCAGCCCCGGTTACACTGAAGCTTTCTTT. Its translation is CASSPGYTEAFF.

The J gene is TRBJ2-6, the V gene TRBV19; 10 positions match TRBD1. Germline-derived CDR1 and CDR2 are LNHDA and SQIVND (reference sequence). The CDR3 has 15 amino acids. V lost 5 bases, J lost 4 bases, and 2 bases stayed unmatched. This CDR3 is CASSDRGPGANVLTF. The DNA for the CDR3 is TGTGCCAGTAGTGACAGGGGGCCGGGGGCCAACGTCCTGACTTTC.

J is TRBJ2-1 and V is TRBV7-9, with unresolved D. The CDR3 has 12 residues. The V gene lost 2 bases and the J gene lost 9 bases, with 8 bases spanning the gap. Germline assignment: CDR1 SEHNR and CDR2 FQNEAQ (reference sequence). The DNA of the CDR3 is TGTGCCAGCAGCTTATTAAGGAGTGAGCAGTTCTTC. Encoded protein: CASSLLRSEQFF.

The chain employs TRBV19 and TRBJ2-5, with 10 bases that match TRBD1. V was clipped by 6 bases and J by 2 bases; unmatched bases: 0. The CDR3 spans 13 residues. Germline CDR1 reads LNHDA; CDR2 reads SQIVND (reference sequence). CDR3 residues: CASRDRGQETQYF. As DNA, the CDR3 is TGTGCCAGTAGGGACAGGGGGCAAGAGACCCAGTACTTC.

This chain joins TRBV9 and TRBJ2-3; the match to TRBD2 covers 7 bases. The J segment lost 4 bases and the V segment lost 4 bases, leaving 15 bases of the junction unmatched. Germline V gene lookup returns CDR1 SGDLS and CDR2 YYNGEE. This CDR3 is built from 17 residues. CDR3 coding DNA: TGTGCCAGCAGCCCCGTGCTGGCGGGAGTATTTGCAGATACGCAGTATTTT. It encodes CASSPVLAGVFADTQYF.

The J gene is TRBJ1-4, the V gene TRBV20-1; D remains unclear. From germline, CDR1 is DFQATT and CDR2 SNEGSKA (reference sequence). This CDR3 is 15 amino acids long. Deletions cut 3 bases from V and 4 bases from J, with 15 bases between. The CDR3 sequence: CSASLPSGVNEKLFF. The CDR3 DNA sequence: TGCAGTGCTAGTTTGCCGAGCGGAGTTAATGAAAAACTGTTTTTT.

V gene TRBV19 combines with J gene TRBJ1-1; 9 nucleotides match TRBD1. Germline CDR1 and CDR2: LNHDA and SQIVND (reference sequence). This CDR3 is built from 16 residues. Trimming cost V 2 bases and J 3 bases; bases outside gene matches: 7. The CDR3 region is CASSIIFRTGDTEAFF. In DNA form, the CDR3 reads TGTGCCAGTAGTATAATCTTCCGGACAGGGGACACTGAAGCTTTCTTT.

The rearrangement links TRBV5-1 to TRBJ1-2; a possible D gene is TRBD1 (5 bases). The CDR3 runs to 14 residues. Deletions cut 3 bases from V and 4 bases from J, with 13 bases between. CDR1 SGHRS and CDR2 YFSETQ come from the germline V gene. The CDR3 nucleotides read TGCGCCAGCAGCTCCATGACAGAATCCTATGGCTACACCTTC. Translating gives CASSSMTESYGYTF.

The chain employs TRBV18 and TRBJ2-2; perhaps TRBD2 as D (6 bases). Trimming pared 2 bases from V and 4 bases from J, leaving 8 bases between. From germline, CDR1 is KGHSH and CDR2 LQKENI. The CDR3 sequence is 14 residues long. The DNA for the CDR3 is TGTGCCAGCTCACCAGGGACTCTCACCGGGGAGCTGTTTTTT. Translation gives CASSPGTLTGELFF.

There are a few counts of this clone. In DNA, the CDR3 is TGTGCCAGCAGCTCGGACAGGACCGGCGAGCAGTACTTC. It yields the protein CASSSDRTGEQYF. The chain combines TRBV7-3 with TRBJ2-7, with 7 bases identical to TRBD1. V lost 4 bases to trimming and J lost 6 bases; unmatched junction nucleotides: 6. Germline V CDR1 and CDR2: SGHTA, FQGTGA. The CDR3 spans 13 residues.

This clone has just one count. The chain recombines TRBV5-1 with TRBJ2-3; TRBD1 aligns across 8 bases. The trim removed 4 bases at V and 4 bases at J, leaving 5 bases unmatched. The CDR3 has 14 residues. The germline V gene encodes CDR1 SGHRS and CDR2 YFSETQ. The CDR3 is CASSPGQGADTQYF. Written as DNA, the CDR3 is TGCGCCAGCAGCCCTGGACAGGGCGCAGATACGCAGTATTTT.

The rearrangement joins TRBV28 to TRBJ2-7; 10 bases align to TRBD1. This CDR3 contains 15 residues. Germline V gene data show CDR1 as MDHEN and CDR2 as SYDVKM. Losses at the gene ends were 6 bases for V and 2 bases for J; bases not matched to a gene: 7. CDR3 DNA: TGTGCCAGCAGAAGCGGGACAGGGGTAACCTACGAGCAGTACTTC. Translation: CASRSGTGVTYEQYF.

The V gene is TRBV5-1, the J gene TRBJ1-2; 9 bases are a match to TRBD1. Germline V CDR1 and CDR2: SGHRS, YFSETQ. CDR3 length: 16 residues. V shed 1 base and J 4 bases; nucleotides not matched to a gene: 8. CDR3 residues: CASSLKGQGQIYGYTF. CDR3 nucleotides: TGCGCCAGCAGCTTGAAAGGACAGGGGCAAATCTATGGCTACACCTTC.

The rearrangement links TRBV18 to TRBJ1-5; 7 bases match TRBD1. Germline CDR1 reads KGHSH; CDR2 reads LQKENI. The CDR3 length is 14 residues. V gave up 6 bases and J gave up 6 bases; unmatched junction bases: 8. The CDR3 reads CASSDREIGQPQHF. CDR3 DNA: TGTGCCAGCTCTGACAGGGAAATCGGTCAGCCCCAGCATTTT.

The chain uses TRBV7-8 and TRBJ2-3; the match to TRBD2 covers 8 bases. V lost 5 bases to trimming and J lost 0 bases; unmatched junction nucleotides: 10. Germline-derived CDR1 and CDR2 are SGHVS and FQNEAQ. This CDR3 contains 17 residues. CDR3 DNA: TGTGCCAGCAGCAGAATCTATAGCGGGATCAGCACAGATACGCAGTATTTT. The encoded protein is CASSRIYSGISTDTQYF.

J is TRBJ2-3 and V is TRBV27; the D is unclear. This CDR3 has 13 residues. V was pared by 8 bases and J by 2 bases, with 11 bases between. Germline CDR1 reads MNHEY; CDR2 reads SMNVEV (reference sequence). The CDR3 nucleotides read TGTGCCAGCTCTCCTTTCCTCACAGATACGCAGTATTTT. Translated: CASSPFLTDTQYF.

This chain links TRBV11-2 with TRBJ1-4, with D tentatively TRBD1 (5 bases). From germline, CDR1 is SGHAT and CDR2 FQNNGV. CDR3 length: 13 residues. V dropped 1 base and J dropped 8 bases, with 8 bases sitting between them. The DNA for the CDR3 is TGTGCCAGCAGCTTAGGGGGCGCGGAAAAACTGTTTTTT. Its translation: CASSLGGAEKLFF. Using reference TRBV11-2 and TRBJ1-4 for the parts outside the CDR3, the full variable domain is EAGVAQSPRYKIIEKRQSVAFWCNPISGHATLYWYQQILGQGPKLLIQFQNNGVVDDSQLPKDRFSAERLKGVDSTLKIQPAKLEDSAVYLCASSLGGAEKLFFGSGTQLSVL.

The chain combines TRBV10-3 with TRBJ2-3; D gene uncertain. This CDR3 contains 13 residues. V shed 3 bases and J shed 2 bases, with 6 bases lying between them. Germline V CDR1 and CDR2: ENHRY, SYGVKD. The CDR3 sequence is CAISDSFTDTQYF. DNA of the CDR3: TGTGCCATCAGTGATAGCTTCACAGATACGCAGTATTTT.

This clone came up once. V is TRBV6-5 and J is TRBJ2-3; TRBD2 might be the D (5 bases). Germline loops: CDR1 MNHEY, CDR2 SVGAGI. This CDR3 is 15 amino acids long. V was trimmed by 7 bases and J by 3 bases, leaving 17 bases between them. The DNA of the CDR3 is TGTGCCAGCAACCGCATTGCTAGCACGACAGATACGCAGTATTTT. This translates into CASNRIASTTDTQYF.